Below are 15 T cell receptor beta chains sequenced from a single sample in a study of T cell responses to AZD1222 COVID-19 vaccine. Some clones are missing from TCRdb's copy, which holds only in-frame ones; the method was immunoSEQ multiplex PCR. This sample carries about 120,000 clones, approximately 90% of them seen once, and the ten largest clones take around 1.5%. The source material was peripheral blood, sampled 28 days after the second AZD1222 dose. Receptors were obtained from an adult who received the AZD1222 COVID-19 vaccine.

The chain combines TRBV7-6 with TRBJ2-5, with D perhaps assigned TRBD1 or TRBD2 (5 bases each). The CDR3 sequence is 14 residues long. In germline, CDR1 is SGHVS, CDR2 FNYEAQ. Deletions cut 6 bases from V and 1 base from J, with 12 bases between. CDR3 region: CASRPLGRQETQYF. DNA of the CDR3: TGTGCCAGCAGACCCCTGGGACGCCAAGAGACCCAGTACTTC.

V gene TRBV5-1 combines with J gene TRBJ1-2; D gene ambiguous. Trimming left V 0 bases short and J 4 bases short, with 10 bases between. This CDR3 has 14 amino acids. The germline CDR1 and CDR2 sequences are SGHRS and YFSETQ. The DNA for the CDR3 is TGCGCCAGCAGCTTGGGTCAGGCTGGCTATGGCTACACCTTC. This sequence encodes CASSLGQAGYGYTF.

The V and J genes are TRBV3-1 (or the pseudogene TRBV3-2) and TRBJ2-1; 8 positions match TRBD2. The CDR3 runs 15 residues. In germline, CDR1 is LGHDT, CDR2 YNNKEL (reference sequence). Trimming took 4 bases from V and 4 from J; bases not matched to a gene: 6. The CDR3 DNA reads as TGTGCCAGCAGCCTGACTAGCGCGCCGTACAATGAGCAGTTCTTC. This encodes CASSLTSAPYNEQFF.

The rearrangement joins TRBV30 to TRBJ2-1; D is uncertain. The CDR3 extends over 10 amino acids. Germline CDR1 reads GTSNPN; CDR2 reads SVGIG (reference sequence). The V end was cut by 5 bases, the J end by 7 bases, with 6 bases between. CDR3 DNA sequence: TGTGCCTGGTCACGTAATGAGCAGTTCTTC. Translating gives CAWSRNEQFF.

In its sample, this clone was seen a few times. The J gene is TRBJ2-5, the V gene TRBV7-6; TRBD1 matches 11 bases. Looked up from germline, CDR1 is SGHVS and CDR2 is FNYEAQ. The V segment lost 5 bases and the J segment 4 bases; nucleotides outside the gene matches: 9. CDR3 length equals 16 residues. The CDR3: CASSIIMDRGRETQYF. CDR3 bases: TGTGCCAGCAGCATAATAATGGACAGGGGGCGAGAGACCCAGTACTTC.

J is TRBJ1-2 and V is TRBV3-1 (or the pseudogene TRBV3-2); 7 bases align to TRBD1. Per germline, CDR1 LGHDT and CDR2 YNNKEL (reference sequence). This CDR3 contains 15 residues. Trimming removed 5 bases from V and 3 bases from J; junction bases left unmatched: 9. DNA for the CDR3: TGTGCCAGCAGCTTCTCTGGGACAGCCCACTATGGCTACACCTTC. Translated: CASSFSGTAHYGYTF.

The CDR3, as DNA: TGTGCCAGCAGCGTAGAACGGGGAACTGAAGCTTTCTTT. Protein product: CASSVERGTEAFF. The rearrangement links TRBV9 to TRBJ1-1; D is ambiguous. The CDR3 has 13 amino acids. Germline CDR1 and CDR2: SGDLS and YYNGEE. Trimming removed 0 bases from V and 5 bases from J, with 8 bases in between.

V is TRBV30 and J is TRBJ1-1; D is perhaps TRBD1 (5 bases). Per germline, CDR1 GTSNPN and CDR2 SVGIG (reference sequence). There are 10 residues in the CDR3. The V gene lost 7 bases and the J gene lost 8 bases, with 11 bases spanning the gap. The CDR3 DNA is TGTGCCTTGAAGCAGGGCGAAGCTTTCTTT. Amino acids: CALKQGEAFF.

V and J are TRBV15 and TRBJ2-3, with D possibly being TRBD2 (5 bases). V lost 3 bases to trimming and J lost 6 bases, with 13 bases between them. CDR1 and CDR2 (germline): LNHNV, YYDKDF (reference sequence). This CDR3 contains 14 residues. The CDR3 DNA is TGTGCCACCAGCAGCTTACTAGAGGCGGATACGCAGTATTTT. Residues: CATSSLLEADTQYF.

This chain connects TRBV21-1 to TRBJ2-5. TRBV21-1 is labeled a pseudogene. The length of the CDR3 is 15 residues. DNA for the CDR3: TGTGCCAGCAGCAAAGATCGGACGGTCCAAGAGACCCAGTACTTC. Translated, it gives CASSKDRTVQETQYF.

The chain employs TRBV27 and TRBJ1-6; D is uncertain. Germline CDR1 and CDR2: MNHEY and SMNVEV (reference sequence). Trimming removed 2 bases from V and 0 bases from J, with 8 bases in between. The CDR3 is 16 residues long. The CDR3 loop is CASSLLGSSYNSPLHF. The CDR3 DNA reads TGTGCCAGCAGTTTACTGGGGAGCTCCTATAATTCACCCCTCCACTTT.

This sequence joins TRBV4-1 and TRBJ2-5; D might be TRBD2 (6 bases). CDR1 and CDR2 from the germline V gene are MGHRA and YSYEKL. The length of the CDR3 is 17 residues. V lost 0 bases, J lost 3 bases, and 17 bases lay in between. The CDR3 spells CASSQDLLARVKETQYF. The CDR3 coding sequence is TGCGCCAGCAGCCAAGATCTACTAGCCCGAGTGAAAGAGACCCAGTACTTC.

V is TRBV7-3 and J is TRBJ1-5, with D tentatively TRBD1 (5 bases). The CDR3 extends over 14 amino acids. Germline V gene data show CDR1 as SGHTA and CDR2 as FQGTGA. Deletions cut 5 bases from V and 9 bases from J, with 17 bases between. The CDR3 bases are TGTGCCAGCAGCCCCTCAGGGACCTTGATGCCCCAGCATTTT. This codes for CASSPSGTLMPQHF. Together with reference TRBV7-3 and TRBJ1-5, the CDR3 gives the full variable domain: GAGVSQTPSNKVTEKGKYVELRCDPISGHTALYWYRQSLGQGPEFLIYFQGTGAADDSGLPNDRFFAVRPEGSVSTLKIQRTERGDSAVYLCASSPSGTLMPQHFGDGTRLSIL.

In DNA form, the CDR3 reads TGTGCCAGCAGCCGAGAGGGTGCGTCGGACACTGAAGCTTTCTTT. Its translation: CASSREGASDTEAFF. The rearrangement links TRBV6-5 to TRBJ1-1; D uncertain. V was pared by 6 bases and J by 3 bases, with 17 bases between. The CDR3 extends over 15 amino acids. Germline assignment: CDR1 MNHEY and CDR2 SVGAGI.

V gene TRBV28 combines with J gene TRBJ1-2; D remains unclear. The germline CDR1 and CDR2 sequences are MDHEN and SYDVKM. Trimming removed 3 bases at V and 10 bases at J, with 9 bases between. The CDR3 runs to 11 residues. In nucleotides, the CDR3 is TGTGCCAGCAGTTTCCGAGAGCTCTACACCTTC. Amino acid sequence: CASSFRELYTF.